This TCR beta chain was identified in a study of blood T cells in healthy people across ages. Ranging in age from roughly 6 to 90, the donors were healthy Caucasian individuals from Russia. The CDR3 contains 16 residues. Germline CDR1 is SGDLS and CDR2 is YYNGEE. V lost 4 bases and J lost 2, with 17 bases in between. As regards this clonotype: As yet, its antigen is unknown.

A second about 7 to 12 cycle PCR used barcoded and J-beta primers. TCRdb re-called the 5' RACE reads through MiXCR, storing one row per CDR3 protein. Of about a million distinct CDR3 sequences in the sample, roughly two fifths were seen once. Study-wide points: Diversity of TCR beta correlated strongly with naive T cell percentage. Measured against age, TCR beta diversity per million T cells decreased in a roughly linear manner. The diversity estimates, figures obtained from one million T cells, were considered underestimates.

J is TRBJ2-3 and V is TRBV9; D unclear. This receptor was obtained from a man between 18 and 29 years old in good health. Sequencing was done on a sample of blood. CDR3 protein: CASSLEVTRNTDTQYF. CDR3 coding DNA: TGTGCCAGCAGCTTAGAGGTGACCCGTAACACAGATACGCAGTATTTT.